This is a list of T cell receptor beta chains from one sample in a study of T cells in Graves' hyperthyroidism and ophthalmopathy. TCRdb re-called the multiplex PCR reads through MiXCR, storing one row per CDR3 protein. This table holds 300,000 to 450,000 distinct CDR3 sequences, more than 12% found once. The sequenced sample consisted of blood. All receptors derive from a woman in her twenties or thirties with Graves' ophthalmopathy. The CDR3 runs from the conserved cysteine through the conserved F or W. A D gene is named only where the DNA matches it firmly. Some rows have no size entry. The others give once, few or many, or a class for an expanded clone.

clone size	V gene	D gene	J gene	CDR3 DNA	CDR3 protein
many	TRBV28	-	TRBJ2-7	TGTGCCAGCAGCTCGGCGGGCTACGAGCAGTACTTC	CASSSAGYEQYF
once	TRBV6-5	-	TRBJ2-4	TGTGCCAGCAGTTGGTCGGTTGCCAAAAACATTCAGTACTTC	CASSWSVAKNIQYF
many	TRBV11-1	TRBD2	TRBJ2-7	TGTGCCAGCACCCAAGCCGGCGGGGGGCGCGGGTACGAGCAGTACTTC	CASTQAGGGRGYEQYF
-	TRBV7-6	-	TRBJ2-7	TGTGCCAGCAGCTTATATAACGCCCTTAAGGAACTAGAGGGGGATTACGAGCAGTACTTC	CASSLYNALKELEGDYEQYF
many	TRBV20-1	-	TRBJ2-2	TGCAGTGCTAGAAATAGCCGGCAGGGAGACACCGGGGAGCTGTTTTTT	CSARNSRQGDTGELFF
-	TRBV11-2	TRBD2	TRBJ2-3	TGTGCCAGCGGATGGACTAGCGACACAGATACGCAGTATTTT	CASGWTSDTDTQYF
-	TRBV24-1	TRBD2	TRBJ2-1	TGTGCCCAAGCGGGGGGGGGCTCCTACAATGAGCAGTTCTTC	CAQAGGGSYNEQFF
few	TRBV28	-	TRBJ1-4	TGTGCCAGCAGTTTCTCGGGATGGCCGGCCCCTGAAAAACTGTTTTTT	CASSFSGWPAPEKLFF
many	TRBV6-1	TRBD2	TRBJ2-7	TGTGCCAGCAGTTACGTGTTAGCGGGGGGGCCGTACGAGCAGTACTTC	CASSYVLAGGPYEQYF
many	TRBV7-9	-	TRBJ2-2	TGTGCCAGCAGCTTTGAGACAAACACCGGGGAGCTGTTTTTT	CASSFETNTGELFF
-	TRBV2	-	TRBJ2-3	TGTGCCAGCAGTGAAACAAACCCCACAGATACGCAGTATTTT	CASSETNPTDTQYF
many	TRBV10-3	-	TRBJ2-1	TGTGCCATCAGTGAGTCCGCGGGGCAGCCATACAATGAGCAGTTCTTC	CAISESAGQPYNEQFF
-	TRBV7-3	-	TRBJ2-5	TGTGCCAGCAGCTTAACGTATTCGGAGACCCAGTACTTC	CASSLTYSETQYF
many	TRBV11-2	-	TRBJ2-7	TGTGCCAGCAGCTTAGATTATCCCCCGGGACTTACTCCCTACGAGCAGTACTTC	CASSLDYPPGLTPYEQYF
many	TRBV13	-	TRBJ1-3	TGTGCCAGCAGCCACACCCCGCGGACAGACGGAAACACCATATATTTT	CASSHTPRTDGNTIYF
many	TRBV15	TRBD1	TRBJ1-2	TGTGCCACCAGCAGAGTGACAGGGTCCTATGGCTACACCTTC	CATSRVTGSYGYTF
many	TRBV30	-	TRBJ1-2	TGTGCCTGGAGTAGAGGGGGGAGCTATGGCTACACCTTC	CAWSRGGSYGYTF
many	TRBV12-3/TRBV12-4	-	TRBJ1-1	TGTGCCAGCACCAATGGTCAGGGGAAGACTGAAGCTTTCTTT	CASTNGQGKTEAFF
many	TRBV18	-	TRBJ2-5	TGTGCCAGCTCACGCGGTTGGGGATCTCGCCAAGAGACCCAGTACTTC	CASSRGWGSRQETQYF
many	TRBV28	-	TRBJ1-5	TGTGCCAGCAGTCCCTCGGTCCCCCAGCATTTT	CASSPSVPQHF
-	TRBV24-1	TRBD2	TRBJ2-2	TGTGCCACCAGCCCCCTAGCGGGGGAGTCCGGGGAGCTGTTTTTT	CATSPLAGESGELFF
-	TRBV6-1	-	TRBJ1-6	TGTGCCAGCGCATCAGGGCGGCCCTATAATTCACCCCTCCACTTT	CASASGRPYNSPLHF
many	TRBV29-1	-	TRBJ2-5	TGCAGCGTTGTGGCAAACCAAGAGACCCAGTACTTC	CSVVANQETQYF
many	TRBV15	TRBD1	TRBJ1-1	TGTGCCACCAGCAGAGCCGTAGGGACAGGGAACACTGAAGCTTTCTTT	CATSRAVGTGNTEAFF
many	TRBV20-1	-	TRBJ1-5	TGCAGTGCTAGAGATTCCAGTCGTCCCAATCAGCCCCAGCATTTT	CSARDSSRPNQPQHF
-	TRBV28	TRBD2	TRBJ2-1	TGTGCCAGCACCTCTCTCAGCGGGGGTCCTTGGAATGAGCAGTTCTTC	CASTSLSGGPWNEQFF
many	TRBV11-2	-	TRBJ1-1	TGTGCCAGCAGCTTAGCGGAGCTGGTCCGGGCTTTCTTT	CASSLAELVRAFF
many	TRBV2	-	TRBJ1-1	TGTGCCAGCAGACTAACACGGAACACTGAAGCTTTCTTT	CASRLTRNTEAFF
many	TRBV11-2	-	TRBJ2-7	TGTGCCAGCAGCTTCAGACAGCTTACCTACGAGCAGTACTTC	CASSFRQLTYEQYF
-	TRBV28	-	TRBJ1-2	TGTGCTAGCAGACCAGGGGTGAGATGGCGAGGCTACACCTTC	CASRPGVRWRGYTF
few	TRBV10-3	TRBD1	TRBJ2-7	TGTGCCACCGCTGACAGGGGGTCTTCCTACGAGCAGTACTTC	CATADRGSSYEQYF
many	TRBV7-2	-	TRBJ2-1	TGTGCCAGCAGCTTAGCCCTGAACGATAAGCAGTTCTTC	CASSLALNDKQFF
many	TRBV30	-	TRBJ2-2	TGTGGGGGTGAGGGGACGGGGGAGCTGTTTTTT	CGGEGTGELFF
many	TRBV5-1	TRBD1	TRBJ1-2	TGCGCCAGCAGCCCATGGAACGGGACAGGGAGATTTGGCTATGGCTACACCTTC	CASSPWNGTGRFGYGYTF
many	TRBV7-8	TRBD1	TRBJ2-2	TGTGCCAGCAGCTTTCGACAGGGGAACACCGGGGAGCTGTTTTTT	CASSFRQGNTGELFF
many	TRBV20-1	-	TRBJ2-5	TGCAGTGCCAATCAAAAGGCGGGGGAGACCCAGTACTTC	CSANQKAGETQYF
many	TRBV18	-	TRBJ1-1	TGTGCCAGCTCACCTCTCGCCAGGAACACTGAAGCTTTCTTT	CASSPLARNTEAFF
many	TRBV5-8	-	TRBJ2-5	TGTGCCAGCAGCCTAGCAGGGGAGGGGCAAGAGACCCAGTACTTC	CASSLAGEGQETQYF
many	TRBV20-1	-	TRBJ2-5	TGCAGTGCTAGAGATATCAGGGGCGGCACGGGGGAGACCCAGTACTTC	CSARDIRGGTGETQYF
many	TRBV24-1	-	TRBJ2-7	TGTGCCACCAGTGATTCACAGGGTAACTACGAGCAGTACTTC	CATSDSQGNYEQYF
many	TRBV12-3/TRBV12-4	TRBD2	TRBJ2-3	TGTGCCAGCAGTAATAAAATAGGACTAGCGAACACAGATACGCAGTATTTT	CASSNKIGLANTDTQYF
many	TRBV5-1	-	TRBJ2-3	TGCGCCAGCAGCCTGATTCCGGGAGATACGCAGTATTTT	CASSLIPGDTQYF
many	TRBV3-1	TRBD1	TRBJ1-6	TGTGCCAGCAGATCAGGGACAGCCTTATCCCCCCTCCACTTT	CASRSGTALSPLHF